This T cell receptor beta chain was documented in a study of response to subunit inactivated influenza vaccine. With 5 bases removed from V and 4 bases from J, the gap between germline ends came to 12 bases. CDR1 and CDR2 from the germline V gene are SGHTA and FQGTGA. CDR3 size: 15 residues. TCRdb re-derived calls from the RT-PCR reads in MiXCR, one entry per CDR3 protein. The sample holds about 160,000 distinct CDR3 sequences; 9.5% to 13% are singletons and the top ten take roughly an eighth. This TCR was sampled from a man aged 50 to 60 who received an inactivated influenza vaccine. The sample was non-naive T cells sorted from PBMCs, taken more than 35 days after vaccination. The chain has TRBV7-3 and TRBJ2-6, with a tentative D call TRBD1 (6 bases). CDR3 DNA sequence: TGTGCCAGCAGCGCCTCAGGGGCCGGGGCCAACGTCCTGACTTTC. This gives the protein CASSASGAGANVLTF.